This T cell receptor (beta chain) was captured by sequencing in a study of human T cells and chemical hapten exposure. Study conclusions and caveats: TCRs at high frequency, those above 1 in 1000, did not change with DPC sensitization.

It was the library that attached unique molecular identifiers to individual cDNA molecules. TCRdb re-called the RACE reads through MiXCR, storing one row per CDR3 protein. The table records 65,000 to 80,000 distinct CDR3 sequences, around 8.7% of them present only once. Unmatched junction bases numbered 14, after V lost 5 bases and J lost 2 bases. Germline loops: CDR1 DFQATT, CDR2 SNEGSKA (reference sequence). The CDR3 covers 17 residues. Many counts were recorded for this clonotype. Its antigen remains unknown. Sample time point: healthy volunteer bleed at 6 weeks. Unfractionated whole blood was the source of the extracted total RNA.

The chain combines TRBV20-1 with TRBJ2-1; 8 bases fit TRBD2. The specimen sequenced was whole blood. This TCR derives from a male donor in good health. Some clones in this sample may be carry-over from other donors' samples. CDR3 DNA: TGCAGTGCTTCGATCCCTCGTAGCGGGAACACCTACAATGAGCAGTTCTTC. It is translated as CSASIPRSGNTYNEQFF.